This entry lists 9 T cell receptor beta chains sequenced from one sample in a study of T cell responses to AZD1222 COVID-19 vaccine. Measured with immunoSEQ multiplex PCR; TCRdb has only the in-frame clones, and not every one. There are approximately 100,000 clones in the sample; roughly nine tenths occur only once, and approximately 1.2% lies in the top ten. The sample here was peripheral blood, taken on day 0 of AZD1222 vaccination. Receptor source: an adult in good health.

In its sample, this clone was seen a few times. CDR3 region: CASSPADHYEQYF. The DNA for the CDR3 is TGTGCCAGCAGTCCCGCGGATCACTACGAGCAGTACTTC. This chain links TRBV14 with TRBJ2-7; D unclear. The CDR3 spans 13 residues. Per the germline V gene, CDR1 is SGHDN and CDR2 is FVKESK. V dropped 6 bases and J dropped 3 bases, with 12 bases sitting between them.

V and J are TRBV5-1 and TRBJ2-7, with D perhaps being TRBD1 or TRBD2 (5 bases each). Germline CDR1 is SGHRS and CDR2 is YFSETQ. Trimming left V 4 bases short and J 7 bases short, with 15 bases between. The CDR3 contains 13 residues. The CDR3 spells CASSGGPEREQYF. The CDR3 nucleotides are TGCGCCAGCAGCGGGGGACCTGAACGAGAGCAGTACTTC.

The genes are TRBV6-5 and TRBJ1-4; weak D call: TRBD1 (5 bases). V dropped 5 bases and J dropped 8 bases, with 15 bases sitting between them. This CDR3 is 14 amino acids long. Looked up from germline, CDR1 is MNHEY and CDR2 is SVGAGI. CDR3 protein: CASSPGTVQEKLFF. The DNA for the CDR3 is TGTGCCAGCAGTCCAGGGACCGTGCAAGAAAAACTGTTTTTT.

The chain is built from TRBV4-3 and TRBJ2-4; the D gene is possibly TRBD2 (5 bases). The germline V and J ends were trimmed by 0 bases and 4 bases, with 10 bases remaining between them. Germline CDR1 and CDR2: LGHNA and YSLEER. CDR3 length equals 15 residues. CDR3 protein: CASSQETGIKNIQYF. CDR3 coding DNA: TGCGCCAGCAGCCAAGAAACGGGGATTAAAAACATTCAGTACTTC.

The chain uses TRBV7-3 and TRBJ2-3, with 10 bases matching TRBD2. The length of the CDR3 is 16 residues. Germline lookup yields CDR1 SGHTA and CDR2 FQGTGA. The trim removed 5 bases at V and 2 bases at J, leaving 7 bases unmatched. The CDR3: CASSGTAGGYTDTQYF. DNA of the CDR3: TGTGCCAGCAGCGGGACAGCGGGGGGGTACACAGATACGCAGTATTTT. Combining the CDR3 with reference TRBV7-3 and TRBJ2-3 gives the whole variable domain GAGVSQTPSNKVTEKGKYVELRCDPISGHTALYWYRQSLGQGPEFLIYFQGTGAADDSGLPNDRFFAVRPEGSVSTLKIQRTERGDSAVYLCASSGTAGGYTDTQYFGPGTRLTVL.

DNA for the CDR3: TGTGCCAGCAGCCAAGAAACCATGCCAGATACGCAGTATTTT. Translated, it gives CASSQETMPDTQYF. This rearrangement joins TRBV14 to TRBJ2-3; D gene ambiguous. In germline, CDR1 is SGHDN, CDR2 FVKESK. V lost 0 bases and J 4 bases, leaving 8 bases between the germline ends. This CDR3 contains 14 residues.

The chain combines TRBV11-2 with TRBJ1-1, with D possibly matching TRBD1 (5 bases). The CDR3 consists of 14 residues. Trimming left V 5 bases short and J 10 bases short, with 20 bases between. Germline values: CDR1 SGHAT, CDR2 FQNNGV. The chain's CDR3 is CASSLYMSGTGAFF. In DNA form, the CDR3 reads TGTGCCAGCAGCCTTTATATGTCAGGGACGGGAGCTTTCTTT.

The chain employs TRBV6-1 and TRBJ1-2, with unresolved D. This CDR3 is built from 12 residues. Looked up from germline, CDR1 is MNHNS and CDR2 is SASEGT. V lost 3 bases and J lost 4, with 6 bases in between. CDR3 nucleotide sequence: TGTGCCAGCAGTGACAGCACCTATGGCTACACCTTC. Translated: CASSDSTYGYTF.

The J gene is TRBJ2-2, the V gene TRBV11-3; D possibly corresponds to TRBD1 (6 bases). Trimming stripped 5 bases from V and 5 bases from J, with 15 bases between. Germline loops: CDR1 SGHNT, CDR2 YENEEA. The CDR3 totals 15 residues. The CDR3 is CASSLTQGSTGELFF. As DNA, the CDR3 is TGTGCCAGCAGCCTCACACAGGGTTCGACCGGGGAGCTGTTTTTT. Looking up the rest from reference TRBV11-3 and TRBJ2-2 gives the full variable domain: EAGVVQSPRYKIIEKKQPVAFWCNPISGHNTLYWYLQNLGQGPELLIRYENEEAVDDSQLPKDRFSAERLKGVDSTLKIQPAELGDSAVYLCASSLTQGSTGELFFGEGSRLTVL.